The rows below give T cell receptor beta chains drawn from one sample of a study of blood T cell repertoires in COVID-19. Profiling relied on immunoSEQ multiplex PCR, and the TCRdb table lists in-frame clones only, not all of them. The table lists about 110,000 clones, more than 75% of them singletons, with around 8% in the top ten. Sequencing was done on a sample of peripheral blood. These receptors were taken from a man between 65 and 85 years old with acute or convalescent COVID-19. The CDR3 runs from the conserved cysteine through the conserved F or W. D genes are given only for firm matches. The size of a clone is reported for some rows only, either as once, few or many, or as a class for expanded clones.

TRBV5-8	-	TRBJ2-3	TRBD2	TGTGCCAGCGCCTCTCAGCGGGGGACGCAGTATTTT	CASASQRGTQYF
TRBV7-3	-	TRBJ2-1	TRBD2	TGTGCCAGCAGCAAGGGACTAGCGGGAAACAATGAGCAGTTCTTC	CASSKGLAGNNEQFF
TRBV29-1	-	TRBJ1-3	TRBD1	TGCAGCGTTGAAGAGACAGGGTCTGGAAACACCATATATTTT	CSVEETGSGNTIYF
TRBV12-5	-	TRBJ1-2	TRBD1	TGTGCTAGTGGTTTGGTACTTGGACAGGGCCCCAGTTGGGGCGGCTACACCTTC	CASGLVLGQGPSWGGYTF
TRBV27	-	TRBJ2-5	TRBD2	TGTGCCAGCAGTTTAGGGAGGGATCAAGAGACCCAGTACTTC	CASSLGRDQETQYF
TRBV5-1	once	TRBJ1-2	TRBD1	TGCGCCAGCAGCGAACCGGGACAGGGGGCCTATGGCTACACCTTC	CASSEPGQGAYGYTF
TRBV18	few	TRBJ2-3	TRBD2	TGTGCCAGCTCACCTGGGACTAGCGGGATAGATACGCAGTATTTT	CASSPGTSGIDTQYF
TRBV6-5	few	TRBJ2-7	TRBD2	TGTGCCAGCAGTTACTCCCTACCGCGGGGGAACGAGCAGTACTTC	CASSYSLPRGNEQYF
TRBV27	-	TRBJ1-6	-	TGTGCCAGCAGATTTCGGGAGGCCGCTTATAATTCACCCCTCCACTTT	CASRFREAAYNSPLHF
TRBV19	-	TRBJ2-5	-	TGTGCCAGTAGTATTCGGCAGCGATCAGAGACCCAGTACTTC	CASSIRQRSETQYF
TRBV3-1/TRBV3-2	-	TRBJ2-3	TRBD2	TGTGCCAGCAGCCCAACTAGCGGGAGAGCGGATACGCAGTATTTT	CASSPTSGRADTQYF
TRBV20-1	-	TRBJ2-1	TRBD2	TGCAGTGCTACTAGCGGCCATGAGCAGTTCTTC	CSATSGHEQFF
TRBV10-3	few	TRBJ1-4	-	TGTGCCATCAGTGCTGACAGGATGAATGAAAAACTGTTTTTT	CAISADRMNEKLFF
TRBV6-6	-	TRBJ1-2	-	TGTGCCAGCAGTCCCCAGGGGACCTATGGCTACACCTTC	CASSPQGTYGYTF
TRBV18	-	TRBJ1-2	-	TGTGCCAGCTCACTTACCGGGACACAGAACTATGGCTACACCTTC	CASSLTGTQNYGYTF
TRBV28	-	TRBJ1-5	TRBD1	TGTGCCAGCAGTCCATGGGGCAGGGGGAGCAATCAGCCCCAGCATTTT	CASSPWGRGSNQPQHF
TRBV28	-	TRBJ2-7	TRBD1	TGTGCCAGCAGTTTTTTTGGACAGGGGACAGGCGAGCAGTACTTC	CASSFFGQGTGEQYF